This T cell receptor beta chain comes out of a study of T cells in Graves' hyperthyroidism and ophthalmopathy. Study-wide background: Blood was drawn when the patient was first diagnosed and still untreated.

This clonotype was counted ten times or more. What was amplified from RNA transcripts were TCR beta CDR3 regions. First-round RT-PCR targeting the TCR CDR3 was performed with the HTBI primer set. TCRdb used MiXCR to reprocess the multiplex PCR reads, holding one entry per CDR3 protein. This table has 200,000 to 300,000 distinct CDR3 sequences, roughly 17% appearing once. Germline V gives CDR1 DFQATT, CDR2 SNEGSKA (reference sequence). CDR3 size: 11 residues. Trimming cost V 0 bases and J 7 bases, with 7 bases left between them. PBMCs were collected from a roughly 10 ml volume of fresh peripheral blood.

This receptor was identified in a young woman with Graves' ophthalmopathy. The chain has TRBV20-1 and TRBJ2-7; D not certain. The sequenced sample was blood. The CDR3 loop is CSAREAGEQYF. CDR3 coding DNA: TGCAGTGCTAGAGAGGCTGGAGAGCAGTACTTC.